One sample yielded the 9 T cell receptor beta chains listed below, sequenced in a study of blood T cell repertoires in COVID-19. This table comes from immunoSEQ multiplex PCR, and its TCRdb copy is limited to in-frame clones, with some not included. The sample holds 150,000 to 200,000 clones, more than 75% seen once. Sequenced: peripheral blood. These receptors were taken from a woman aged 35 to 49 with COVID-19, enrolled during active disease.

This clone showed up just once. The chain carries TRBV10-3 and TRBJ2-3, with 9 bases lining up with TRBD2. This CDR3 comprises 15 residues. Germline lookup yields CDR1 ENHRY and CDR2 SYGVKD. V was clipped by 6 bases and J by 0 bases; unmatched bases: 4. The CDR3 bases are TGTGCCATCAGCAATAGCGGGGGTAGCACAGATACGCAGTATTTT. Protein: CAISNSGGSTDTQYF.

The chain has TRBV5-1 and TRBJ1-2, with D possibly being TRBD1 (6 bases). Germline V CDR1 and CDR2: SGHRS, YFSETQ. CDR3 length equals 14 residues. Trimming removed 0 bases from V and 4 bases from J, with 10 bases in between. The CDR3 nucleotides are TGCGCCAGCAGCTTGGACAGGGACATCTATGGCTACACCTTC. Encoded protein: CASSLDRDIYGYTF.

The chain recombines TRBV27 with TRBJ2-7, with D possibly being TRBD1 (5 bases). Trimming removed 2 bases from V and 5 bases from J, with 22 bases in between. Germline V gives CDR1 MNHEY, CDR2 SMNVEV (reference sequence). The CDR3 runs to 17 residues. CDR3 nucleotides: TGTGCCAGCAGTTTACCCCCCGGACACAGGATTCGGGACGAGCAGTACTTC. Protein sequence: CASSLPPGHRIRDEQYF.

This chain uses TRBV5-1 with TRBJ2-1; TRBD2 agrees at 7 bases. In germline, CDR1 is SGHRS, CDR2 YFSETQ. This CDR3 has 15 amino acids. V shed 3 bases and J 3 bases; nucleotides not matched to a gene: 6. The CDR3 sequence: CASSSDSGYYNEQFF. The CDR3 DNA reads TGCGCCAGCAGCTCTGATAGCGGGTACTACAATGAGCAGTTCTTC.

The J gene is TRBJ2-2, the V gene TRBV10-3; 11 nucleotides line up with TRBD2. Unmatched junction bases numbered 6, after V lost 5 bases and J lost 4 bases. The CDR3 loop spans 16 amino acids. Germline V gene data show CDR1 as ENHRY and CDR2 as SYGVKD. In DNA, the CDR3 is TGTGCCATCAGTCCGACTAGCGGGACGGTCACCGGGGAGCTGTTTTTT. As protein: CAISPTSGTVTGELFF.

The chain has TRBV6-2 or TRBV6-3 and TRBJ1-5, with 8 bases identical to TRBD1. From germline, CDR1 is MNHEY and CDR2 SVGEGT. V lost 4 bases to trimming and J lost 4 bases; unmatched junction nucleotides: 0. The CDR3 is 13 amino acids. As DNA, the CDR3 is TGTGCCAGCAGTTGGGACAGGAATCAGCCCCAGCATTTT. Translating gives CASSWDRNQPQHF.

This clone has a handful of counts. The chain couples TRBV5-6 to TRBJ2-2; TRBD2 is a possible D gene (5 bases). This CDR3 comprises 16 residues. CDR1 and CDR2 from the germline V gene are SGHDT and YYEEEE. V lost 1 base, J lost 0 bases, and 10 bases lay in between. CDR3: CASSLISSTNTGELFF. The CDR3 bases are TGTGCCAGCAGCTTGATTTCTAGCACGAACACCGGGGAGCTGTTTTTT.

This sequence joins TRBV6-2 or TRBV6-3 and TRBJ1-1, with 7 bases lining up with TRBD1. CDR1 MNHEY and CDR2 SVGEGT come from the germline V gene. CDR3 length equals 13 residues. With 6 bases clipped from V and 2 bases from J, the junction kept 3 bases outside the gene matches. CDR3 region: CASSRDSNTEAFF. CDR3 coding DNA: TGTGCCAGCAGCCGGGACAGCAACACTGAAGCTTTCTTT.

The genes are TRBV2 and TRBJ2-5; D is ambiguous. Trimming removed 8 bases at V and 2 bases at J, with 12 bases between. The CDR3 spans 13 residues. Per germline, CDR1 SNHLY and CDR2 FYNNEI. CDR3 bases: TGTGCCAGCCTTGACTGGCCACAAGAGACCCAGTACTTC. Amino acid sequence: CASLDWPQETQYF.